The rows below give T cell receptor beta chains drawn from one sample of a study of breast tumors, draining lymph nodes, adjacent tissues. Via MiXCR, TCRdb re-called the multiplex PCR reads, giving one row per CDR3 protein. The top ten hold approximately 4.3% of the sample, which has 150,000 to 200,000 distinct CDR3 sequences, approximately 30% seen once. The sequenced sample consisted of axillary lymph node tissue. The receptors were gathered from a female donor with breast cancer. Some clones in this sample may be carry-over from other donors' samples. Both conserved end residues are trimmed from each CDR3. Each record gives: CDR3 protein, V gene, J gene.

ASSYGLGQF	TRBV6-5	TRBJ2-1
ASSLNTGGRETQY	TRBV5-1	TRBJ2-5
ASSLGSASGYQETQY	TRBV11-1	TRBJ2-5
ASSPSTGANEKLF	TRBV11-1	TRBJ1-4
ASSQDRGHSYEQY	TRBV12-3/TRBV12-4	TRBJ2-7
ASSPFRDRGLGAQY	TRBV9	TRBJ2-7
SVEGSTVLGDNYGYT	TRBV29-1	TRBJ1-2
ASSHSRREEPTDTQY	TRBV6-6	TRBJ2-3
ASSQEGTYGYT	TRBV3-1	TRBJ1-2
ASSIIAASYNEQF	TRBV19	TRBJ2-1
ASSLVGFSGLGGRDQETQY	TRBV5-1	TRBJ2-5
ASSRQAVRDAEAF	TRBV5-5	TRBJ1-1
ASSKTGLSYEQY	TRBV18	TRBJ2-7
ASSYGGGSYT	TRBV12-3/TRBV12-4	TRBJ1-2
ASSLGSRNNSPLH	TRBV7-2	TRBJ1-6
SVGGLARSYNEQF	TRBV29-1	TRBJ2-1
SVAGLAGTDTQY	TRBV29-1	TRBJ2-3
ASSRGQGGEAF	TRBV7-6	TRBJ1-1
AISDRGLQGEKLF	TRBV10-3	TRBJ1-4
ASVPENTGELF	TRBV2	TRBJ2-2
SASGDRGYEQY	TRBV20-1	TRBJ2-7
ASSATGANYGYT	TRBV12-3/TRBV12-4	TRBJ1-2
ASSFLLGSGANVLT	TRBV12-3/TRBV12-4	TRBJ2-6
ASSIRTGGPGLCSGANVLT	TRBV12-3/TRBV12-4	TRBJ2-6
AWSVGIGTGELF	TRBV30	TRBJ2-2
ASSIVVGMETQY	TRBV19	TRBJ2-5
ASSLSTITGELF	TRBV12-3/TRBV12-4	TRBJ2-2
ARVTGAARERNTIY	TRBV25-1	TRBJ1-3
ASSPAAAYEQY	TRBV3-1	TRBJ2-7
ASSLRRENQPQH	TRBV12-3/TRBV12-4	TRBJ1-5
ATSSIGTALDQPQH	TRBV15	TRBJ1-5
ASSFRQEAQY	TRBV5-5	TRBJ2-5
ASSGLAGNYEQY	TRBV9	TRBJ2-7
ASSLGHNTEAF	TRBV27	TRBJ1-1
ASSATSGQETQH	TRBV2	TRBJ1-5
SATQGTGNTIY	TRBV29-1	TRBJ1-3
SAPVRDSNEKLF	TRBV20-1	TRBJ1-4
ASSGGLGGRNSPLH	TRBV9	TRBJ1-6
VSSYSPGTYGCT	TRBV6-5	TRBJ1-2
ATSYGGSGGKETQY	TRBV15	TRBJ2-5
ASSLQRGTTDTQY	TRBV7-2	TRBJ2-3
ASSQEGPGDYADTQY	TRBV4-1	TRBJ2-3